The 5 T cell receptor beta chains in this list originate from one sample, sequenced in a study of Ad26.COV2.S vaccination and SARS-CoV-2 variants. The treatment: some 20 received Ad26.COV2.S at low or high dose, single or two shots; five or six received placebo; per-sample allocation not given. Following the first vaccine or placebo injection, samples were taken on day 63. Produced via immunoSEQ multiplex PCR; TCRdb's table is partial and in-frame only. The sample records about 250,000 clones, around nine tenths being singletons. Sequenced material: peripheral blood, taken in a trial of Ad26.COV2.S vaccine versus placebo. The receptor source for this set is a person aged 18-65 years who received the Ad26.COV2.S COVID-19 vaccine or a placebo.

This chain uses TRBV5-4 with TRBJ2-2, with D unclear. Trimming left V 1 base short and J 1 base short, with 14 bases between. The germline V gene encodes CDR1 SGHNT and CDR2 YYREEE (reference sequence). The CDR3 runs 17 residues. The CDR3 here is CASSLYTRALNTGELFF. The DNA of the CDR3 is TGTGCCAGCAGCTTGTACACAAGGGCTTTGAACACCGGGGAGCTGTTTTTT.

In nucleotides, the CDR3 is TGCAGCGTTGTGGTCCGTATAGGGGTGGATGAGCAGTTCTTC. This sequence encodes CSVVVRIGVDEQFF. This chain uses TRBV29-1 with TRBJ2-1; tentative D call: TRBD1 (5 bases). This CDR3 is 14 amino acids long. Deletions cut 4 bases from V and 8 bases from J, with 18 bases between. CDR1 is SQVTM, CDR2 ANQGSEA, per germline.

V is TRBV24-1 and J is TRBJ1-2; no reliable D call. This CDR3 has 15 amino acids. The V gene lost 1 base and the J gene lost 4 bases, with 12 bases spanning the gap. Germline CDR1 and CDR2: KGHDR and SFDVKD. The CDR3 region is CATSDFRSRGYGYTF. The CDR3 DNA sequence: TGTGCCACCAGTGATTTCCGGTCGAGAGGCTATGGCTACACCTTC.

This clone occurred once. This chain uses TRBV4-3 with TRBJ1-6, with D possibly being TRBD1 (5 bases). Trimming took off 5 bases at V and 6 bases at J, with 23 bases between the two ends. The CDR3 has 18 amino acids. The germline CDR1 and CDR2 sequences are LGHNA and YSLEER. CDR3 bases: TGCGCCAGCAGCTTAACGAGGGGTTTATGGGAAATTAATTCACCCCTCCACTTT. This translates into CASSLTRGLWEINSPLHF.

CDR3 coding DNA: TGTGCCAGCAGCCCCCGGAGGGGGAGGGACACTGAAGCTTTCTTT. It is translated as CASSPRRGRDTEAFF. The J gene is TRBJ1-1, the V gene TRBV11-1, with TRBD1 as a possible D gene (6 bases). Germline V lookup: CDR1 SGHAT, CDR2 FQDESV (reference sequence). V was trimmed by 5 bases and J by 3 bases, leaving 16 bases between them. The CDR3 runs 15 residues.